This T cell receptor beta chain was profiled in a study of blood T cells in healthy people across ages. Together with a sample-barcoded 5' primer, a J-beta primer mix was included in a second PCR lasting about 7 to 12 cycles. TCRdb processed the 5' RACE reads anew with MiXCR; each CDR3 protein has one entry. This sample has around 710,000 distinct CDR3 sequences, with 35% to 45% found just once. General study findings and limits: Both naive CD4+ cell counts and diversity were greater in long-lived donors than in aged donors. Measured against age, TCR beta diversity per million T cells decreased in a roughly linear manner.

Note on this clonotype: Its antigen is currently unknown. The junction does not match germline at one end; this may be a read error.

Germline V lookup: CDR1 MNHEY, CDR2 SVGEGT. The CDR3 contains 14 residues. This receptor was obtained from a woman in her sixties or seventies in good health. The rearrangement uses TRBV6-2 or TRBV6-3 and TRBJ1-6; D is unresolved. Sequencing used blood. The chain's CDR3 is CASSKGLYNPPLHF. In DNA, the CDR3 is TGTGCCAGCAGCAAAGGACTCTATAATCCACCCCTCCACTTT.